This is a list of T cell receptor beta chains from one sample in a study of T cell repertoires in cytomegalovirus infection. TCRdb itself ran the reads through MiXCR, one entry per CDR3 protein. This table holds approximately 590,000 distinct CDR3 sequences, around 40% found once. No cognate antigen is known for these TCRs. The material was cultured PBMCs, obtained from culture after CMV antigen stimulation. These TCRs come from a human donor in good health (CMV status not recorded). Some clones in this sample may be carry-over from other donors' samples. CDR3s leave out the opening cysteine and the closing phenylalanine or tryptophan. The D gene is left open where the match is weak.

cdr3_length d_call v_call cdr3_aa
13 - TRBV5-5 ASSLSGDMGYEQY
13 TRBD2 TRBV27 ASTRTSGSSYEQY
10 - TRBV7-8 ASQGSNEKLF
13 TRBD1 TRBV6-1 ASSRTGGVAQPQH
14 - TRBV6-6 ASSYGGNGRSYEQY
14 TRBD2 TRBV6-2/TRBV6-3 ASSYVVATSGNEQF
10 - TRBV7-2 ASRRDGGELF
14 - TRBV7-6 ASSLERPDNTGELF
12 - TRBV6-1 ASSGSGTKYEQY
13 - TRBV7-8 ASSLARVLGETQY
15 - TRBV19 ASSIYPSGYSNQPQH
10 - TRBV7-2 ASEGRTGELF
12 - TRBV7-6 ASSLDQGRETQY
13 - TRBV20-1 SARGRGGPYNEQF
12 - TRBV19 ASSIPSGNYGYT
16 TRBD2 TRBV6-1 ASNPRQWGLGNTGELF
15 - TRBV7-3 ASSSRPAGHSGNTIY
12 - TRBV19 ASSRLVTNEKLF
13 - TRBV6-5 ASSYGAARTDTQY
13 - TRBV6-2/TRBV6-3 ASRHPRTTGNTIY
14 - TRBV7-8 ASSPAGTPIGAEQF
14 - TRBV5-1 ASSSGTGPSGNTIY
13 TRBD1 TRBV4-2 ASSQGDRRYYGYT
12 TRBD2 TRBV2 ASTTPSGNYEQY
10 - TRBV29-1 SVVRVGTEAF
13 - TRBV25-1 ASRDLGDSTDTQY
13 TRBD1 TRBV7-6 ASSLAWTGGYGYT
13 TRBD2 TRBV6-2/TRBV6-3 ASSWLAGENNEQF
14 TRBD2 TRBV6-5 ASSSSLAGSYNEQF
12 - TRBV6-2/TRBV6-3 ASSRLGAGGELF
14 - TRBV10-2 ASSESAATPTDTQY
14 TRBD2 TRBV6-8 ASRGTSASSYNEQF
12 - TRBV6-1 ASRGVAGSYEQY
12 TRBD2 TRBV2 ASMEVSGKETQY
13 TRBD2 TRBV20-1 SASGPGRPKNIQY
15 - TRBV7-2 ASSLQSAARANQPQH
13 - TRBV7-4 ASSPTVRPNYGYT
14 - TRBV10-3 AISEPQFPPGNTIY
11 - TRBV15 ATRLPSEVEQF
12 - TRBV7-8 ASITDRAGGTQY
13 - TRBV6-6 ASSATGNSNQPQH
18 - TRBV19 ASSIDLFGRQDVWNTEAF
15 TRBD2 TRBV29-1 SVEGGLAGRRTYEQY
11 - TRBV2 ASSSGINNEQF
12 - TRBV5-4 ASSRQQNTGELF
14 - TRBV5-6 ASSLGGGALGAEAF
13 - TRBV6-2/TRBV6-3 ASSYSILEAHEQY
9 TRBD2 TRBV28 AASGSSSQY
10 - TRBV12-3/TRBV12-4 ASTGDTGELF
13 - TRBV29-1 SVEDRAETWNEQF
13 - TRBV7-2 ASTIQTGETDTQY
14 - TRBV7-2 ASSPDRGHKGGEQF
10 - TRBV20-1 SGSANTGELF
12 - TRBV7-6 ASSSTGSTDTQY